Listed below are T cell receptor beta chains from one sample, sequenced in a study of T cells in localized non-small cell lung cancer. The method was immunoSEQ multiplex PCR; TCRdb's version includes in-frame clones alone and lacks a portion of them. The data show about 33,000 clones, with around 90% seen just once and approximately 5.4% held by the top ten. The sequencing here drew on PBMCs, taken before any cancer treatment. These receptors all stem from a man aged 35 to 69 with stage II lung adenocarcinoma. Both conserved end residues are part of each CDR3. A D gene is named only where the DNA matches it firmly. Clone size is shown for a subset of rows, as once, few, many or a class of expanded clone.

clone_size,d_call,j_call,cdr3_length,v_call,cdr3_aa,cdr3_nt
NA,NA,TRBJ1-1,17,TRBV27,CASRPTGGPMAPFEAFF,TGTGCCAGCAGACCCACCGGGGGCCCAATGGCCCCCTTTGAAGCTTTCTTT
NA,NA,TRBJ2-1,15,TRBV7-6,CASSPVADLYNEQFF,TGTGCCAGCAGCCCGGTAGCGGATCTTTACAATGAGCAGTTCTTC
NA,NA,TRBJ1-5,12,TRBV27,CASSPTNQPQHF,TGTGCCAGCAGCCCAACCAATCAGCCCCAGCATTTT
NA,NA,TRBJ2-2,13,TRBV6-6,CASSYRFTGELFF,TGTGCCAGCAGTTACAGATTCACCGGGGAGCTGTTTTTT
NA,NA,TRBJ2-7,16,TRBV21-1,CASSSCVGASSYEQYF,TGTGCCAGCAGCTCATGTGTCGGGGCAAGCTCCTACGAGCAGTACTTC
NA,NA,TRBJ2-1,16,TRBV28,CASSFMSGANYNEQFF,TGTGCCAGCAGTTTTATGTCAGGGGCAAACTACAATGAGCAGTTCTTC
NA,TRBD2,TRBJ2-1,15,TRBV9,CASSVDDARTSRQFF,TGTGCCAGCAGCGTAGACGACGCTAGGACTAGTAGGCAGTTCTTC
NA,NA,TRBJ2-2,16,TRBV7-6,CASSFHGRGTTGELFF,TGTGCCAGCAGCTTCCACGGAAGGGGGACGACCGGGGAGCTGTTTTTT
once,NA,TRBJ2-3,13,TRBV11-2,CASSLGRGSTQYF,TGTGCCAGCAGCTTAGGGCGCGGCTCTACGCAGTATTTT
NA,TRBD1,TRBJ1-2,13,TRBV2,CASTQQGYSGYTF,TGTGCCAGCACCCAACAGGGGTATTCTGGCTACACCTTC